This T cell receptor beta chain was found in a study of blood T cells in healthy people across ages. The study's findings and limits: Higher naive T cell percentage went strongly together with higher TCR beta diversity.

Primers used in a second PCR of roughly 6 to 11 cycles were a sample-barcoded 5' primer and a J-beta primer mix. Samples each returned at least 2.5 million CDR3-containing paired-end reads. TCRdb analysed the 5' RACE reads with MiXCR anew, one entry per CDR3 protein. The sample carries 780,000 or so distinct CDR3 sequences, about 53% recorded once. Isolation recovered at least 7 million PBMCs from every sample. Samples each yielded at least 5 micrograms of total RNA. For this clonotype: Its antigen is unknown.

The CDR3 extends over 13 amino acids. Deletions cut 5 bases from V and 4 bases from J, with 11 bases between. The origin of this receptor is an elderly man in good health. The sequenced material came from blood. V gene TRBV12-3 or TRBV12-4 combines with J gene TRBJ1-2; D remains ambiguous. The CDR3 loop reads CASSKGLGYGYTF. The DNA for the CDR3 is TGTGCCAGCAGTAAGGGTTTAGGCTATGGCTACACCTTC.